This T cell receptor beta chain was captured by sequencing in a study of T cells in Graves' hyperthyroidism and ophthalmopathy. As for the study in general: Peripheral blood was secured at the point of initial diagnosis, before any treatment.

Patients were excluded for uncontrolled infection, other autoimmune disease, pregnancy or lactation. For this clonotype: Its specificity is not known.

Amplification targeted TCR beta CDR3 regions from RNA transcripts. The primer set for the first-round RT-PCR of the TCR CDR3 was HTBI. TCRdb recomputed calls from the multiplex PCR reads with MiXCR, one row per CDR3 protein. The data contain more than 550,000 distinct CDR3 sequences, roughly a sixth of them singletons. Whole-study results and caveats: Blood also contained most expanded thyroid clonotypes above 0.001.

This CDR3 is 12 amino acids long. Germline-derived CDR1 and CDR2 are DFQATT and SNEGSKA (reference sequence). The V end was cut by 0 bases, the J end by 7 bases, with 4 bases between. The receptor was derived from a woman aged 50 to 60 with Graves' hyperthyroidism that later progressed to Graves' ophthalmopathy. Sequences were obtained from blood. The chain combines TRBV20-1 with TRBJ1-6; D is uncertain. CDR3 region: CSAREANSPLHF. The CDR3 DNA sequence: TGCAGTGCTAGAGAGGCAAATTCACCCCTCCACTTT.